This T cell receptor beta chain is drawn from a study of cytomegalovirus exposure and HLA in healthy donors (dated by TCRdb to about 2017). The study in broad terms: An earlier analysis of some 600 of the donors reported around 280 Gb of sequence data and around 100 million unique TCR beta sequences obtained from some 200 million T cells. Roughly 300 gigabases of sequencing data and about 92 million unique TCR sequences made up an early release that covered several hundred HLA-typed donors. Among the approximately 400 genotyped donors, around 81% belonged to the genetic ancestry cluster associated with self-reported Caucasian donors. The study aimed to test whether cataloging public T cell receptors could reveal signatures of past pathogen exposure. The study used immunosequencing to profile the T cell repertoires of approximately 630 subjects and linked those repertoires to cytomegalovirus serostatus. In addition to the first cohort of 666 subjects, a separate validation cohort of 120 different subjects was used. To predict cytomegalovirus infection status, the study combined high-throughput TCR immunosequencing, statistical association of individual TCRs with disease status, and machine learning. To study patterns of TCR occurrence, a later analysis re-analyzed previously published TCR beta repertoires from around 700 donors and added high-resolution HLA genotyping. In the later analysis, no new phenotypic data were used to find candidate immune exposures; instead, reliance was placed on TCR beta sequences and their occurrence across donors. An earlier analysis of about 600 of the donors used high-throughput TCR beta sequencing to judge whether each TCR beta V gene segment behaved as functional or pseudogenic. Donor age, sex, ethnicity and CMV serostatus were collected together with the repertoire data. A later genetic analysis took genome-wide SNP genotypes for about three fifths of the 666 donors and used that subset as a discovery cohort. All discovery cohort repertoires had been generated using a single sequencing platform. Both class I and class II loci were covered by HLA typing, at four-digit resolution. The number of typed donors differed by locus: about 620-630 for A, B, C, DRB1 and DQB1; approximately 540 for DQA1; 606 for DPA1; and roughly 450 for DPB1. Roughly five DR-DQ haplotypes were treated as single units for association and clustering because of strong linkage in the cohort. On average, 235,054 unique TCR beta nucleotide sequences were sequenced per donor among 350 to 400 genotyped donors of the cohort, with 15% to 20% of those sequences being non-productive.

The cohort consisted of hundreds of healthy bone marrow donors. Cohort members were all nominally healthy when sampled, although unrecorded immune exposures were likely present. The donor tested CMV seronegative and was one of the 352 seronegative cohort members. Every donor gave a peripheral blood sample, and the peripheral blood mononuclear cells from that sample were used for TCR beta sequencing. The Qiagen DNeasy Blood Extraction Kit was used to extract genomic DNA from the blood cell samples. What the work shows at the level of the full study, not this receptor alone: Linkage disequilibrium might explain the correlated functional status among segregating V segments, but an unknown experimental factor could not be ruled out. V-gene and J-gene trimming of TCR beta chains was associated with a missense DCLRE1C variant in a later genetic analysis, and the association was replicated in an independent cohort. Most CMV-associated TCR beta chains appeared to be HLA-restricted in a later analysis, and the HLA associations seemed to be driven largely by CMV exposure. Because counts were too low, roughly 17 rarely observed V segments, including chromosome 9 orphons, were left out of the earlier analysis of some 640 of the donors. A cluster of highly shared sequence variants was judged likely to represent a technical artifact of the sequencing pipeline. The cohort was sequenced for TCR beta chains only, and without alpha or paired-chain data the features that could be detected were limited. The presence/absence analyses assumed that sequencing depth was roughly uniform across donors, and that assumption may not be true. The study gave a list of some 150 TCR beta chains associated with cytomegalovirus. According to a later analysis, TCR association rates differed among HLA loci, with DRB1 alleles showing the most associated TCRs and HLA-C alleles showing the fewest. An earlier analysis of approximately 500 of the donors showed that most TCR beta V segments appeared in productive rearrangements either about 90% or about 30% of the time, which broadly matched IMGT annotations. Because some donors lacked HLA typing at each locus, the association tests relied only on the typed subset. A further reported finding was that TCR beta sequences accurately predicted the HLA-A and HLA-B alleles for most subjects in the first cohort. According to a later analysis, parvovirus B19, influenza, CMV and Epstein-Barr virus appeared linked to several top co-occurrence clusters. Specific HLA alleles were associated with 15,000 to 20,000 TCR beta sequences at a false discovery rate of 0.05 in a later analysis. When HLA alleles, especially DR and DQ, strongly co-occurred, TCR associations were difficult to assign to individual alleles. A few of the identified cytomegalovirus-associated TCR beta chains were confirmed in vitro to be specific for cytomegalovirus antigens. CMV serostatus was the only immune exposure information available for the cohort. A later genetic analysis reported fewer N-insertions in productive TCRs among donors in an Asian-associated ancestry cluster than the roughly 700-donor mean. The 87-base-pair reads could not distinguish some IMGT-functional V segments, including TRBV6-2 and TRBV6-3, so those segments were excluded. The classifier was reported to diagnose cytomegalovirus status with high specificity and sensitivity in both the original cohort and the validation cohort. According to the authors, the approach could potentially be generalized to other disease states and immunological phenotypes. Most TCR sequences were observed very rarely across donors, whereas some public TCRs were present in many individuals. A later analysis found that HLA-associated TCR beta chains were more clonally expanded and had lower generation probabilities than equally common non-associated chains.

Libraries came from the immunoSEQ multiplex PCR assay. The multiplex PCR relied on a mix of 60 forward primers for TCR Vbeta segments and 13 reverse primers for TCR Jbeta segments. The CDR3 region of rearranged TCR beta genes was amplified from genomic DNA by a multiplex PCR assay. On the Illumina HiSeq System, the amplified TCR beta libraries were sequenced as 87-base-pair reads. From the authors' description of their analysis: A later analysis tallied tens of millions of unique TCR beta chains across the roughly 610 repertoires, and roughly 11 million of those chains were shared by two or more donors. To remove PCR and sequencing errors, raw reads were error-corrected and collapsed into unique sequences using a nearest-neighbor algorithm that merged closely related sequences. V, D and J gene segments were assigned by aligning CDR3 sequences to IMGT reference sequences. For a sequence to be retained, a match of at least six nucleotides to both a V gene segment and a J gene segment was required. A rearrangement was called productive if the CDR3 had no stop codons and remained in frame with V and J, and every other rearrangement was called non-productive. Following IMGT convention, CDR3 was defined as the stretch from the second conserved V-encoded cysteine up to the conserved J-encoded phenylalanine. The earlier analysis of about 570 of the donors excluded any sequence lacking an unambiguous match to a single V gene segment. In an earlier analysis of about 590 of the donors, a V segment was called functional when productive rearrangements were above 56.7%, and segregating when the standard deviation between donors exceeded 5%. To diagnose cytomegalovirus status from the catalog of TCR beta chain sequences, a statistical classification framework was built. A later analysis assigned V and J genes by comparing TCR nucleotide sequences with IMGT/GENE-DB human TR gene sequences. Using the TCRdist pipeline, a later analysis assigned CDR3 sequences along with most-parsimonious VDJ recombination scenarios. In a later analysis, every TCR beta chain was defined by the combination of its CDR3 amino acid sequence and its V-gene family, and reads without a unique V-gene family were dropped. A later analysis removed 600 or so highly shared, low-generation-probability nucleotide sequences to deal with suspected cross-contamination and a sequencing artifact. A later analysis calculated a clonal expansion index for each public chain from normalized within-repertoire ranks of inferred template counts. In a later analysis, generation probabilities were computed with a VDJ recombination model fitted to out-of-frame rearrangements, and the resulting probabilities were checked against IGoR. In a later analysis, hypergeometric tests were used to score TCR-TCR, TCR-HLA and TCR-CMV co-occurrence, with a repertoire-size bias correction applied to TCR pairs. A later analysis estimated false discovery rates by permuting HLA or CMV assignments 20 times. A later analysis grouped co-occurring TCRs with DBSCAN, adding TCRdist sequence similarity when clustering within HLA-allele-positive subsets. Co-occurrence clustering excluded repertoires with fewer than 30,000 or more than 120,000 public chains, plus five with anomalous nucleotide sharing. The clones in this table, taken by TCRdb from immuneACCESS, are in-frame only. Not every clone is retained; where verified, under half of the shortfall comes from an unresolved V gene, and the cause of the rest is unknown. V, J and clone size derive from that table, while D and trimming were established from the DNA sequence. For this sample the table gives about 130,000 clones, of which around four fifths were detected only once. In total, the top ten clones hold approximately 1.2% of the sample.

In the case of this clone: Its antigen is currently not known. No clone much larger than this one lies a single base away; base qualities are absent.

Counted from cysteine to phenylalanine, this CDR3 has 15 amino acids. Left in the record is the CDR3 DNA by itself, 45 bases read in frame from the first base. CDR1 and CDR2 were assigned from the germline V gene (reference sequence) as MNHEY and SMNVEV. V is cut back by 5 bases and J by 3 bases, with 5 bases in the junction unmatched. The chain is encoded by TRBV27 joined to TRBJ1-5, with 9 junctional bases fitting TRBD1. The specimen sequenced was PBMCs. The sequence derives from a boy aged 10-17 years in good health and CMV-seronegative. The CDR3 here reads CASSPGQGNNQPQHF. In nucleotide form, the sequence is TGTGCCAGCAGTCCCGGACAGGGGAACAATCAGCCCCAGCATTTT.